This T cell receptor (beta chain) was profiled in a study of blood T cells in healthy people across ages. Study findings and constraints: Higher diversity and more naive CD4+ cells were features of long-lived donors, compared to aged donors. As naive T cell percentage varied, TCR beta diversity correlated strongly with it.

For this clonotype: The antigen is unknown.

This CDR3 is built from 16 residues. The V gene lost 0 bases and the J gene lost 2 bases, with 15 bases spanning the gap. Per germline, CDR1 SGHRS and CDR2 YFSETQ. Next came a second PCR, run for roughly 6 to 11 cycles, which used a sample-barcoded 5' primer along with a J-beta primer mix. A 12-random-nucleotide template-switch adaptor tagged each cDNA molecule. Paired-end reads containing CDR3 totaled no fewer than 2.5 million for each sample. Via MiXCR, TCRdb re-called the 5' RACE reads, giving one row per CDR3 protein. The sample has 380,000 or so distinct CDR3 sequences, approximately 52% seen once.

This receptor was taken from a man in his sixties in good health. The V call is TRBV5-1, the J call TRBJ2-7, with D possibly being TRBD1 (6 bases). Sequenced sample: blood. The CDR3 protein is CASSLGHRDTTYEQYF. The CDR3 DNA follows: TGCGCCAGCAGCTTGGGGCACCGGGACACCACCTACGAGCAGTACTTC.